Presented here are 18 T cell receptor beta chains from one specimen sequenced in a study of post-analysis software for immune sequencing data. General study points: Compared with controls, patients had more of roughly five TRBV segments, including TRBV5-6, TRBV5-1 and TRBV20-1.

Unique molecular identifiers featured in each of the TCR beta cDNA libraries. TCRdb re-called the PCR reads with MiXCR, one entry per CDR3 protein. Of around 400,000 distinct CDR3 sequences in the sample, approximately 33% were seen once. These TCRs' antigens remain unknown. Sequenced input: blood. Receptors originate from a girl aged 10-17 years with multiple sclerosis.

In this sample, this clonotype turned up a few times. The J gene is TRBJ1-1, the V gene TRBV7-2, with D hard to call. In germline, CDR1 is SGHTA, CDR2 FQGNSA. The CDR3 is 13 amino acids. With 7 bases removed from V and 7 bases from J, the gap between germline ends came to 16 bases. The CDR3 bases are TGTGCCAGCACCAACTTATGGGGTAATGAAGCTTTCTTT. Translating gives CASTNLWGNEAFF.

This clonotype occurred a few times. The rearrangement uses TRBV25-1 and TRBJ2-5, with D hard to call. V shed 4 bases and J shed 9 bases, with 9 bases lying between them. The CDR3 length is 11 residues. Germline-derived CDR1 and CDR2 are MGHDK and SYGVNS. CDR3 amino acids: CASSAAGPQYF. CDR3 nucleotide sequence: TGTGCCAGCAGTGCCGCCGGGCCCCAGTACTTC. The full variable domain, with the rest looked up from reference TRBV25-1 and TRBJ2-5, is EADIYQTPRYLVIGTGKKITLECSQTMGHDKMYWYQQDPGMELHLIHYSYGVNSTEKGDLSSESTVSRIRTEHFPLTLESARPSHTSQYLCASSAAGPQYFGPGTRLLVL.

This clonotype occurred a few times. The DNA for the CDR3 is TGCGCCAGCAGCCAAGGGACTAGCGGGGGGCGAATCTACGAGCAGTACTTC. Protein sequence: CASSQGTSGGRIYEQYF. This sequence joins TRBV4-1 and TRBJ2-7; 14 positions agree with TRBD2. The CDR3 sequence is 17 residues long. The trim removed 1 base at V and 3 bases at J, leaving 5 bases unmatched. CDR1 is MGHRA and CDR2 is YSYEKL in the germline V gene.

In its sample, this clonotype was seen a few times. The rearrangement links TRBV20-1 to TRBJ1-2; D is unclear. The CDR3 sequence is 14 residues long. The ends were cut back, 0 bases at V and 7 bases at J, with 15 bases in the middle. Germline V CDR1 and CDR2: DFQATT, SNEGSKA (reference sequence). The chain's CDR3 is CSARDMNKYSGYTF. The CDR3 DNA sequence: TGCAGTGCTAGAGATATGAACAAATACTCTGGCTACACCTTC.

This CDR3 is CASSFYRGRNQPQHF. CDR3 bases: TGTGCCAGCAGCTTTTATAGGGGGCGCAATCAGCCCCAGCATTTT. The rearrangement links TRBV7-8 to TRBJ1-5; 7 bases are a match to TRBD1. Germline CDR1 and CDR2: SGHVS and FQNEAQ. The CDR3 sequence is 15 residues long. With 3 bases clipped from V and 2 bases from J, the junction kept 4 bases outside the gene matches.

This clonotype was counted only a few times. This sequence joins TRBV12-3 or TRBV12-4 and TRBJ2-7; a weak D match, TRBD1 (6 bases). Between the trimmed V and J ends, which lost 5 bases and 8 bases, there was a span of 16 bases. CDR3 size: 13 residues. For the CDR3, the DNA is TGTGCCAGCAGTCCCCCCACAGGGATGAAGCAGTACTTC. Protein: CASSPPTGMKQYF.

V is TRBV10-3 and J is TRBJ1-5; D is perhaps TRBD1 (5 bases). V shed 2 bases and J shed 3 bases, with 14 bases lying between them. Per germline, CDR1 ENHRY and CDR2 SYGVKD. The CDR3 covers 16 residues. In nucleotides, the CDR3 is TGTGCCATCAGTGAGGATGGTTCAGGGACCAATCAGCCCCAGCATTTT. Translation gives CAISEDGSGTNQPQHF.

The chain is built from TRBV27 and TRBJ1-4, with D perhaps matching TRBD1 (5 bases). Deletions cut 5 bases from V and 0 bases from J, with 19 bases between. This CDR3 has 18 residues. Germline V gene lookup returns CDR1 MNHEY and CDR2 SMNVEV (reference sequence). CDR3: CASSPKAGTRATNEKLFF. The DNA for the CDR3 is TGTGCCAGCAGTCCGAAGGCCGGGACGCGGGCAACTAATGAAAAACTGTTTTTT.

The chain carries TRBV5-6 and TRBJ1-1, with 7 positions matching TRBD1. Germline V gene sequence: CDR1 SGHDT, CDR2 YYEEEE. The CDR3 loop spans 16 amino acids. Unmatched junction bases numbered 7, after V lost 1 base and J lost 1 base. CDR3 DNA sequence: TGTGCCAGCAGCTTGATGACCGGGACAGCGAACACTGAAGCTTTCTTT. Translation: CASSLMTGTANTEAFF. Drawing the rest from reference TRBV5-6 and TRBJ1-1, the complete variable domain is DAGVTQSPTHLIKTRGQQVTLRCSPKSGHDTVSWYQQALGQGPQFIFQYYEEEERQRGNFPDRFSGHQFPNYSSELNVNALLLGDSALYLCASSLMTGTANTEAFFGQGTRLTVV.

This clonotype has just a few counts. V is TRBV12-3 or TRBV12-4 and J is TRBJ2-5; D uncertain. The J call may be mistaken, given a closer DNA end match to TRBJ2-7. This CDR3 has 15 amino acids. This CDR3 is CASSSGQTRLYEQYF. The CDR3 DNA follows: TGTGCCAGCAGTTCAGGCCAAACCCGTCTCTACGAGCAGTACTTC.

The chain couples TRBV10-3 to TRBJ2-7; 10 bases match TRBD1. The CDR3 consists of 16 residues. Per germline, CDR1 ENHRY and CDR2 SYGVKD. The V gene end was trimmed by 2 bases and the J gene end by 3 bases; junction bases not matched to a gene: 7. This chain's CDR3 is CAISESGQGGIYEQYF. The CDR3 nucleotides are TGTGCCATCAGTGAGAGTGGACAGGGGGGAATCTACGAGCAGTACTTC.

The V call is TRBV20-1, the J call TRBJ1-5, with unresolved D. The V gene lost 0 bases and the J gene lost 2 bases, with 14 bases spanning the gap. This CDR3 is 16 amino acids long. Looked up from germline, CDR1 is DFQATT and CDR2 is SNEGSKA (reference sequence). The CDR3: CSARDHETLGNQPQHF. Written as DNA, the CDR3 is TGCAGTGCTAGAGATCATGAGACACTTGGCAATCAGCCCCAGCATTTT.

This clonotype turned up a few times. This chain's CDR3 is CASSLVGGTAYQETQYF. CDR3 coding DNA: TGTGCCAGCAGCTTAGTAGGAGGGACAGCCTACCAAGAGACCCAGTACTTC. The gene calls are TRBV7-2 and TRBJ2-5; possibly TRBD1 for D (7 bases). Looked up from germline, CDR1 is SGHTA and CDR2 is FQGNSA. This CDR3 is built from 17 residues. V lost 1 base to trimming and J lost 0 bases, with 15 bases between them.

The sample holds a few counts of this clonotype. The gene calls are TRBV18 and TRBJ1-5, with 10 bases that match TRBD1. The germline gives CDR1 KGHSH, CDR2 LQKENI. This CDR3 has 15 residues. With 3 bases clipped from V and 3 bases from J, the junction kept 2 bases outside the gene matches. CDR3 sequence (DNA): TGTGCCAGCTCACCGGGACAGGGGCCCAATCAGCCCCAGCATTTT. It specifies CASSPGQGPNQPQHF.

This clonotype was seen only a few times. V and J are TRBV5-1 and TRBJ1-6; D gene unclear. The germline V gene has CDR1 SGHRS and CDR2 YFSETQ. Trimming cost V 0 bases and J 9 bases, with 13 bases left between them. The CDR3 is 15 amino acids. The CDR3 is CASSLAPDRGSPLHF. The CDR3 nucleotides read TGCGCCAGCAGCTTGGCCCCGGATAGAGGTTCACCCCTCCACTTT.

The chain is built from TRBV11-1 and TRBJ2-2; perhaps TRBD1 as D (6 bases). Trimming left V 6 bases short and J 0 bases short, with 14 bases between. The CDR3 loop spans 16 amino acids. CDR1 is SGHAT, CDR2 FQDESV, per germline (reference sequence). CDR3 DNA sequence: TGTGCCAGCAGGTATCAGGGGTGGTCGAACACCGGGGAGCTGTTTTTT. This gives the protein CASRYQGWSNTGELFF.

The chain uses TRBV12-5 and TRBJ2-1, with D hard to call. CDR1 and CDR2 from the germline V gene are LGHNT and FRNRAP. With 0 bases removed from V and 2 bases from J, the gap between germline ends came to 11 bases. The CDR3 has 16 amino acids. CDR3 DNA: TGTGCTAGTGGTTTGGTACGAGAACAGACCTACAATGAGCAGTTCTTC. Protein product: CASGLVREQTYNEQFF.

The chain couples TRBV9 to TRBJ2-7, with 9 bases fitting TRBD1. Looked up from germline, CDR1 is SGDLS and CDR2 is YYNGEE. This CDR3 has 14 amino acids. Trimming removed 4 bases from V and 4 bases from J; junction bases left unmatched: 6. This chain's CDR3 is CASSQQGTGYEQYF. The CDR3 DNA reads as TGTGCCAGCAGCCAACAAGGGACAGGGTACGAGCAGTACTTC.